The clone carrying this TCR beta chain appeared a few times. The antigen is not known. Sample time point: patch test 1, 2 weeks after DPC sensitization. As to treatment: therapeutic diphenylcyclopropenone sensitization with weekly scalp DPC. Donation of samples came from alopecia patients who were 18 to 70 years old and suitable for DPC. The sample comes from a study of human T cells and chemical hapten exposure. Background on the study: All through the roughly 24-week study, the scalp of each patient received diphenylcyclopropenone doses weekly.

General study results and limits: Alopecia affecting every donor means their immune response may not match healthy people's.

Per germline, CDR1 DFQATT and CDR2 SNEGSKA (reference sequence). The V end lost 2 bases, the J end lost 6 bases, and 18 bases lay between the germline ends. The CDR3 extends over 15 amino acids. Individual cDNA molecules received unique molecular identifiers in the library. TCRdb ran MiXCR on the RACE reads and lists one entry per CDR3 protein. The table records 100,000 or so distinct CDR3 sequences, 10% to 13% of them present only once. The sample consisted of whole blood, taken in connection with sensitization to the hapten diphenylcyclopropenone (DPC). The receptor was derived from a man in his forties or fifties with alopecia areata. Some clones in this sample may be carry-over from other donors' samples. The V gene is TRBV20-1, the J gene TRBJ2-3; D unresolved. The CDR3 here is CSARRPRLDVDTQYF. For the CDR3, the DNA is TGCAGTGCTAGAAGGCCCCGGCTAGATGTGGATACGCAGTATTTT.